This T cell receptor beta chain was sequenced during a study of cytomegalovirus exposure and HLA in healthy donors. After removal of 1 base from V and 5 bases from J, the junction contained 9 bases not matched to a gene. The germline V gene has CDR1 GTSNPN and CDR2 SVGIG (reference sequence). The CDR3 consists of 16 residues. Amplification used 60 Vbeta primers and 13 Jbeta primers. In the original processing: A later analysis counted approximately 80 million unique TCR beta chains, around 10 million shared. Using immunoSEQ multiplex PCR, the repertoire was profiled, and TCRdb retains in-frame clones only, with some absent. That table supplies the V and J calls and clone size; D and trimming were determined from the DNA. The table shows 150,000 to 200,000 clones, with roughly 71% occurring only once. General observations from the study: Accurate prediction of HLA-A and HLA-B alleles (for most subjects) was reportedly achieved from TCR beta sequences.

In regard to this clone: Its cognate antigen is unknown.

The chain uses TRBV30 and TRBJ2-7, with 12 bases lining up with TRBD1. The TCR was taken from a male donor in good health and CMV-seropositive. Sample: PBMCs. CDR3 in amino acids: CAWSALLGTGGDEQYF. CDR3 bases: TGTGCCTGGAGTGCGCTCTTAGGGACAGGGGGCGACGAGCAGTACTTC.